This T cell receptor (beta chain) was captured in a study of monozygotic twins with inflammatory bowel disease. Study observations and caveats: Clonotype sharing was lower in IBD patients than healthy twins, most markedly with disease activity. No one strong IBD-associated signal or clonotype was supported. Telling different T cell subtypes apart from each other was not possible.

TCRdb re-called the 5' RACE reads; every CDR3 protein appears as one record, without DNA. The sample totals 350,000 to 550,000 distinct CDR3 sequences. Worth noting for this clonotype: The target antigen is unknown.

CDR1 SEHNR and CDR2 FQNEAQ come from the germline V gene (reference sequence). This CDR3 has 13 residues. The source material was blood. The V and J genes are TRBV7-9 and TRBJ2-7. The clonotype originates from a human donor with ulcerative colitis or Crohn's disease, or a healthy co-twin of an affected twin (not recorded which). CDR3 protein: CASSPAGGHEQYF.